This TCR beta chain emerged from a study of blood T cell repertoires in COVID-19. About the research overall: From T cells, B-cell-depleted T cells, or PBMCs came the material, which was cDNA or gDNA.

Produced via immunoSEQ multiplex PCR; TCRdb's table is partial and in-frame only. The table shows about 110,000 clones, with 75% to 90% occurring only once. Per the germline V gene, CDR1 is MNHEY and CDR2 is SVGAGI. Trimming at V came to 4 bases and at J to 3 bases, leaving 9 bases not matched to a gene. The CDR3 consists of 15 residues. The TCR originated in a woman aged 45 to 65 with acute or convalescent COVID-19. The genes are TRBV6-5 and TRBJ2-7; 7 nucleotides line up with TRBD1. Material: peripheral blood. DNA for the CDR3: TGTGCCAGCAGTTTAAGGAACAGGGGCGTCTACGAGCAGTACTTC. This encodes CASSLRNRGVYEQYF.